Shown below are 22 T cell receptor beta chains from a single sample sequenced in a study of blood T cell repertoires in COVID-19. Repertoires were generated with immunoSEQ multiplex PCR, while TCRdb's copy carries only in-frame clones and drops some. The table lists approximately 280,000 clones, 85% of them singletons. The sequenced sample was PBMCs or T cells enriched from blood (not recorded which). The receptor set was obtained from a woman aged 45-65 years who had recovered from COVID-19.

The genes are TRBV27 and TRBJ2-1; possibly TRBD2 for D (5 bases). Germline CDR1 MNHEY, CDR2 SMNVEV (reference sequence). The CDR3 contains 16 residues. Trimming cost V 4 bases and J 0 bases, with 13 bases left between them. CDR3 nucleotide sequence: TGTGCCAGCAGTTCCCGGACGGGGAGCTCCTACAATGAGCAGTTCTTC. Protein: CASSSRTGSSYNEQFF.

CDR3 loop: CASTGTGTWTNYEQYF. CDR3 nucleotides: TGTGCCAGCACCGGGACAGGAACGTGGACAAACTACGAGCAGTACTTC. The rearrangement links TRBV28 to TRBJ2-7, with 8 bases fitting TRBD1. V was pared by 7 bases and J by 3 bases, with 14 bases of the junction left unmatched. CDR1 is MDHEN and CDR2 is SYDVKM in the germline V gene. The CDR3 covers 16 residues.

The table lists this clone with a count of one. CDR3 in amino acids: CASSRLAASESYNEQFF. The CDR3 nucleotides are TGCGCCAGCAGTCGGTTGGCAGCGAGCGAAAGCTACAATGAGCAGTTCTTC. The chain couples TRBV23-1 to TRBJ2-1; no clear D gene. TRBV23-1 is recorded as an ORF, its role being uncertain. The V end lost 4 bases, the J end lost 3 bases, and 19 bases lay between the germline ends. The CDR3 sequence is 17 residues long.

CDR3 region: CASEVGTRTWGPYNEQFF. For the CDR3, the DNA is TGTGCCAGCGAGGTGGGGACTAGAACTTGGGGTCCCTACAATGAGCAGTTCTTC. V is TRBV5-6 and J is TRBJ2-1; 8 bases are shared with TRBD2. With 7 bases clipped from V and 2 bases from J, the junction kept 17 bases outside the gene matches. There are 18 residues in the CDR3. Per the germline V gene, CDR1 is SGHDT and CDR2 is YYEEEE.

The chain uses TRBV28 and TRBJ2-3; 9 bases are shared with TRBD1. Germline lookup yields CDR1 MDHEN and CDR2 SYDVKM. The CDR3 spans 16 residues. Trimming removed 6 bases from V and 2 bases from J; junction bases left unmatched: 9. DNA for the CDR3: TGTGCCAGCAGCTCCGCCGGGACAGGGAACACAGATACGCAGTATTTT. Its protein product is CASSSAGTGNTDTQYF.

This sequence joins TRBV6-5 and TRBJ2-7, with D maybe TRBD1 (7 bases). This CDR3 comprises 15 residues. CDR1 and CDR2 (germline): MNHEY, SVGAGI. V shed 5 bases and J shed 1 base, with 15 bases lying between them. CDR3 nucleotide sequence: TGTGCCAGCAGTAGCAGGGGGGAACGATCCTACGAGCAGTACTTC. Residues: CASSSRGERSYEQYF.

The chain recombines TRBV9 with TRBJ1-5; maybe TRBD1 (6 bases). Germline V CDR1 and CDR2: SGDLS, YYNGEE. The CDR3 covers 15 residues. V gave up 0 bases and J gave up 4 bases, with 11 bases separating them. Written as DNA, the CDR3 is TGTGCCAGCAGCGTAGAGGGGACACCTAATCAGCCCCAGCATTTT. Translating gives CASSVEGTPNQPQHF. Looking up the rest from reference TRBV9 and TRBJ1-5 gives the full variable domain: DSGVTQTPKHLITATGQRVTLRCSPRSGDLSVYWYQQSLDQGLQFLIQYYNGEERAKGNILERFSAQQFPDLHSELNLSSLELGDSALYFCASSVEGTPNQPQHFGDGTRLSIL.

A note on this clone: Additional DNA sequences in this sample encode the identical CDR3. The V call is TRBV19, the J call TRBJ2-3; the D gene is possibly TRBD2 (5 bases). The V end lost 3 bases, the J end lost 1 base, and 5 bases lay between the germline ends. The germline V gene has CDR1 LNHDA and CDR2 SQIVND (reference sequence). This CDR3 region has 13 residues. CDR3 amino acids: CASSIGGTDTQYF. As DNA, the CDR3 is TGTGCCAGTAGTATCGGGGGCACAGATACGCAGTATTTT.

The rearrangement links TRBV30 to TRBJ1-1; no clear D. Trimming stripped 0 bases from V and 1 base from J, with 6 bases between. The CDR3 spans 13 residues. Per the germline V gene, CDR1 is GTSNPN and CDR2 is SVGIG (reference sequence). The chain's CDR3 is CAWSVLTNTEAFF. The CDR3 nucleotides read TGTGCCTGGAGTGTACTTACGAACACTGAAGCTTTCTTT.

This sequence joins TRBV5-1 and TRBJ1-6; perhaps TRBD1 as D (5 bases). Deletions cut 0 bases from V and 7 bases from J, with 8 bases between. The CDR3 loop spans 14 amino acids. Germline lookup yields CDR1 SGHRS and CDR2 YFSETQ. CDR3 coding DNA: TGCGCCAGCAGCTTGGACAGGTTCAATTCACCCCTCCACTTT. It translates to CASSLDRFNSPLHF.

The DNA of the CDR3 is TGTGCCAGCAGTCGACAGGGGTTAGAAGGCAATCAGCCCCAGCATTTT. It translates to CASSRQGLEGNQPQHF. The chain links TRBV6-6 to TRBJ1-5, with 8 bases that match TRBD1. The V segment lost 5 bases and the J segment 2 bases; nucleotides outside the gene matches: 8. The CDR3 sequence is 16 residues long. CDR1 MNHNY and CDR2 SVGAGI come from the germline V gene (reference sequence).

The genes are TRBV27 and TRBJ2-7; perhaps TRBD1 as D (6 bases). The CDR3 runs 16 residues. Per germline, CDR1 MNHEY and CDR2 SMNVEV (reference sequence). V shed 6 bases and J shed 3 bases, with 21 bases lying between them. The chain's CDR3 is CASSPKQGLGRYEQYF. CDR3 DNA: TGTGCCAGCAGCCCGAAACAGGGTCTCGGACGCTACGAGCAGTACTTC.

This chain uses TRBV13 with TRBJ1-6; 10 bases map to TRBD1. CDR1 and CDR2 (germline): PRHDT, FYEKMQ (reference sequence). J was trimmed by 7 bases and V by 5 bases; bases with no gene match: 8. The CDR3 is made up of 16 amino acids. The CDR3 is CASSRYRDRGNSPLHF. The CDR3 nucleotides read TGTGCCAGCAGCAGATACCGGGACAGGGGAAATTCACCCCTCCACTTT.

This chain connects TRBV29-1 to TRBJ1-3, with D unresolved. V lost 4 bases to trimming and J lost 0 bases, with 13 bases between them. CDR3 length equals 15 residues. Germline V gene lookup returns CDR1 SQVTM and CDR2 ANQGSEA. This CDR3 reads CSVGEIAGSGNTIYF. The DNA for the CDR3 is TGCAGCGTTGGAGAGATTGCGGGCTCTGGAAACACCATATATTTT.

The V call is TRBV5-1, the J call TRBJ2-7; 9 bases map to TRBD2. CDR1 and CDR2 (germline): SGHRS, YFSETQ. V lost 4 bases and J lost 4; bases outside the gene matches: 3. The CDR3 has 13 residues. CDR3 in DNA: TGCGCCAGCAGCAGCGGGGGGTTTTACGAGCAGTACTTC. Translating it yields CASSSGGFYEQYF.

The V and J genes are TRBV7-2 and TRBJ1-3; 7 bases line up with TRBD1. The V and J ends lost 1 base and 2 bases, in that order; junction bases with no gene match: 5. The CDR3 is 16 residues long. Germline CDR1 and CDR2: SGHTA and FQGNSA. In DNA form, the CDR3 reads TGTGCCAGCAGCTTAGGTCCAGGGGGACCTGGAAACACCATATATTTT. Its protein product is CASSLGPGGPGNTIYF. Full variable domain (outside the CDR3, taken from reference TRBV7-2 and TRBJ1-3): GAGVSQSPSNKVTEKGKDVELRCDPISGHTALYWYRQSLGQGLEFLIYFQGNSAPDKSGLPSDRFSAERTGGSVSTLTIQRTQQEDSAVYLCASSLGPGGPGNTIYFGEGSWLTVV.

The chain is built from TRBV19 and TRBJ1-4; D gene unclear. Trimming stripped 5 bases from V and 6 bases from J, with 13 bases between. The CDR3 extends over 14 amino acids. Germline-derived CDR1 and CDR2 are LNHDA and SQIVND (reference sequence). Here the CDR3 reads CASSVLLSDEKLFF. The DNA for the CDR3 is TGTGCCAGTAGTGTACTTCTAAGCGATGAAAAACTGTTTTTT.

CDR3 in amino acids: CASSQDKFTGGPRALFF. The CDR3 DNA reads as TGTGCCAGCAGCCAAGATAAGTTTACAGGGGGCCCTCGCGCCCTGTTCTTC. The chain joins TRBV4-2 to TRBJ2-1; 9 bases agree with TRBD1. Germline CDR1 is LGHNA and CDR2 is YNFKEQ. V shed 0 bases and J 15 bases; nucleotides not matched to a gene: 18. The CDR3 runs 17 residues.

This rearrangement joins TRBV18 to TRBJ1-2; D is possibly TRBD1 (5 bases). Germline V CDR1 and CDR2: KGHSH, LQKENI. The CDR3 covers 15 residues. V gave up 3 bases and J gave up 4 bases, with 15 bases separating them. This CDR3 is CASSPEKQRGYGYTF. The CDR3 DNA is TGTGCCAGCTCACCTGAGAAACAAAGGGGCTATGGCTACACCTTC.

This chain links TRBV27 with TRBJ2-7; a possible D gene is TRBD1 (5 bases). CDR3 size: 13 residues. Trimming took off 8 bases at V and 3 bases at J, with 14 bases between the two ends. The germline CDR1 and CDR2 sequences are MNHEY and SMNVEV (reference sequence). The CDR3 DNA sequence: TGTGCCAGCTCTTTAGGGGTCTACTACGAGCAGTACTTC. Its protein product is CASSLGVYYEQYF.

This chain connects TRBV9 to TRBJ1-2, with 10 bases matching TRBD1. This CDR3 spans 15 amino acids. Trimming took 4 bases from V and 5 from J; bases not matched to a gene: 8. The V gene's germline CDR1 is SGDLS and CDR2 YYNGEE. CDR3 bases: TGTGCCAGCAGCCCGTCGGACAGGGGGGGGTATGGCTACACCTTC. It is translated as CASSPSDRGGYGYTF. Drawing the rest from reference TRBV9 and TRBJ1-2, the complete variable domain is DSGVTQTPKHLITATGQRVTLRCSPRSGDLSVYWYQQSLDQGLQFLIQYYNGEERAKGNILERFSAQQFPDLHSELNLSSLELGDSALYFCASSPSDRGGYGYTFGSGTRLTVV.

The rearrangement links TRBV7-2 to TRBJ1-2; D unclear. Trimming took off 4 bases at V and 4 bases at J, with 16 bases between the two ends. CDR3 length: 15 amino acids. Germline V gene lookup returns CDR1 SGHTA and CDR2 FQGNSA. CDR3 DNA: TGTGCCAGCAGCTGGTCGGGCTGGGAGCGCTATGGCTACACCTTC. It is translated as CASSWSGWERYGYTF.